This T cell receptor (beta chain) was captured by sequencing in a study of T cell responses to AZD1222 COVID-19 vaccine. The study's findings and limits: At study baseline, merely six AZD1222 recipients were seropositive.

As to this clone: The target antigen is unknown.

Profiled with immunoSEQ multiplex PCR; TCRdb holds only in-frame clones, not every one. The sample holds 150,000 to 160,000 clones, less than 90% seen once. The specimen was peripheral blood, collected on day 0 of AZD1222 vaccination. This sequence originates from an adult in good health.

CDR3 residues: CASSPQSAGYEQYF. CDR3 nucleotides: TGTGCCAGCAGCCCACAATCGGCTGGGTACGAGCAGTACTTC. V is TRBV7-2 and J is TRBJ2-7; no firm D call. This CDR3 contains 14 residues. CDR1 and CDR2 (germline): SGHTA, FQGNSA. V shed 5 bases and J shed 4 bases, with 15 bases lying between them.